The clone carrying this T cell receptor beta chain was seen more than once but under ten times. Antigen unknown. Germline V gene lookup returns CDR1 DFQATT and CDR2 SNEGSKA (reference sequence). V was shortened by 4 bases and J by 0 bases, with 21 bases between the two germline ends. The length of the CDR3 is 17 residues. TCRdb itself ran the RT-PCR reads through MiXCR, one entry per CDR3 protein. The table shows fewer than 750,000 distinct CDR3 sequences, with 13% to 15% occurring only once. This sample was included in a study of response to subunit inactivated influenza vaccine. Study conclusions and caveats: Authors suggested seasonal influenza vaccinations each recruit few new T cells.

The starting material was PBMCs from blood, obtained 11 to 12 days after vaccination. The receptor was derived from a man between 50 and 59 years old who received an inactivated influenza vaccine. J is TRBJ1-1 and V is TRBV20-1, with D perhaps TRBD1 (6 bases). The CDR3 here is CSATGVGGGGLNTEAFF. DNA for the CDR3: TGCAGTGCTACCGGCGTGGGGGGCGGAGGACTGAACACTGAAGCTTTCTTT.